This T cell receptor beta chain was captured by sequencing in a study of T cell repertoires in cytomegalovirus infection. On the study more broadly: Indications of both CMV infection and matching HLA type were provided by public TCR beta signatures.

Study outcomes and limitations: Ex vivo, HLA-C-restricted CMV-specific TCR beta clonotypes prevailed over the rest of the response.

CDR3 size: 14 residues. CDR1 SGHTA and CDR2 FQGNSA come from the germline V gene. V was pared by 8 bases and J by 4 bases, with 16 bases between. TCRdb analysed the reads with MiXCR anew, one entry per CDR3 protein. The sample carries roughly 68,000 distinct CDR3 sequences, 20% to 25% recorded once. This clonotype was found a few times. Its antigen remains unknown. The sequence was collected from a human donor in good health (CMV status not recorded). Some clones in this sample may be carry-over from other donors' samples. The sequencing input was PBMCs, sequenced either directly or after in vitro stimulation (not recorded which). The V and J genes are TRBV7-2 and TRBJ2-3; D unresolved. CDR3 loop: CASSTLRTADTQYF. CDR3 sequence (DNA): TGTGCCAGCTCCACACTACGAACCGCAGATACGCAGTATTTT.